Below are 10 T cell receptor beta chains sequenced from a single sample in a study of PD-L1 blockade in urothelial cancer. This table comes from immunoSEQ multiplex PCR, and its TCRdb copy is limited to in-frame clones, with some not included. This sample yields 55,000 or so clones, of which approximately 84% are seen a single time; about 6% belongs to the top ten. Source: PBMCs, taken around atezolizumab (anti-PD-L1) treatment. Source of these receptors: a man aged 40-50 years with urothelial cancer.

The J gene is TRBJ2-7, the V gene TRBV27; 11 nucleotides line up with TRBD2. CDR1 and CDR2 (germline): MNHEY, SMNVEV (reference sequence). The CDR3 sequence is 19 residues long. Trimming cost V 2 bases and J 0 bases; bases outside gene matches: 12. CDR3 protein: CASSLLPLTSGVPSYEQYF. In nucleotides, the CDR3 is TGTGCCAGCAGTTTACTCCCACTGACTAGCGGGGTCCCCTCCTACGAGCAGTACTTC.

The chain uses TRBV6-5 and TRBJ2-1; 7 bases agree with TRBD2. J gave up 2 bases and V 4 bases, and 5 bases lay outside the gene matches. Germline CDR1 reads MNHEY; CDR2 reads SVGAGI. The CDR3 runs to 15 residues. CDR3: CASSSSSGTYNEQFF. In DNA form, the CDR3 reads TGTGCCAGCAGTTCTTCTAGCGGTACCTACAATGAGCAGTTCTTC.

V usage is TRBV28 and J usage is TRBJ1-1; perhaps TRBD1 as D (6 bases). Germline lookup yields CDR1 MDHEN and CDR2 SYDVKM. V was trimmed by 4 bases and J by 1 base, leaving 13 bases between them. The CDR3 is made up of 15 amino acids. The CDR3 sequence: CASSSRQAGNTEAFF. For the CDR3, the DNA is TGTGCCAGCAGTTCCAGACAGGCGGGGAACACTGAAGCTTTCTTT. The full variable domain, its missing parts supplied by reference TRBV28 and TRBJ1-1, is DVKVTQSSRYLVKRTGEKVFLECVQDMDHENMFWYRQDPGLGLRLIYFSYDVKMKEKGDIPEGYSVSREKKERFSLILESASTNQTSMYLCASSSRQAGNTEAFFGQGTRLTVV.

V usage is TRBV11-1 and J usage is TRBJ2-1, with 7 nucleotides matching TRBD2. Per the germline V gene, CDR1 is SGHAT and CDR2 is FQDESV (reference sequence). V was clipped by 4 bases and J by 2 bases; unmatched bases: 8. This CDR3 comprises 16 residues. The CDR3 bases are TGTGCCAGCAGCTCCGTAGAGGCGGGGGCCTACAATGAGCAGTTCTTC. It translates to CASSSVEAGAYNEQFF.

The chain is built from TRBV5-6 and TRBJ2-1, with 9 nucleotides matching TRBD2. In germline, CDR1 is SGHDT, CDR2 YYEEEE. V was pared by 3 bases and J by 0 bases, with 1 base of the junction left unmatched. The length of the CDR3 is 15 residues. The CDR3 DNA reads TGTGCCAGCAGCTGGGGACTAGCCTCCTACAATGAGCAGTTCTTC. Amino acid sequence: CASSWGLASYNEQFF.

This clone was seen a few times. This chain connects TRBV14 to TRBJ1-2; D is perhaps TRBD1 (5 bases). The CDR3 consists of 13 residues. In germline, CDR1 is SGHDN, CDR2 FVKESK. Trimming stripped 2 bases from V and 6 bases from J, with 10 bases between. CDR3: CASSQIREHGYTF. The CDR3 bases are TGTGCCAGCAGCCAAATCAGGGAACATGGCTACACCTTC.

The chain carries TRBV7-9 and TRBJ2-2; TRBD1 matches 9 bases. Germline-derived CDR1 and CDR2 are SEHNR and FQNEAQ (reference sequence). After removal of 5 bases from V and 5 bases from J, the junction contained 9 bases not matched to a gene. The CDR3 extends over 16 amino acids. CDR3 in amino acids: CASSQTTGGGTGELFF. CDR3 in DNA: TGTGCCAGCAGCCAAACGACAGGGGGTGGTACCGGGGAGCTGTTTTTT.

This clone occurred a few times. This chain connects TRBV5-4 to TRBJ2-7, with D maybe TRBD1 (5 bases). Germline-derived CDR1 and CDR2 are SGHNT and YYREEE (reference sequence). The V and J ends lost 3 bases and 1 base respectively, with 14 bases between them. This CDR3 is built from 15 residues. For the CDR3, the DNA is TGTGCCAGCAGCTCTAGACTGGGGCCGTCCTACGAGCAGTACTTC. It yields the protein CASSSRLGPSYEQYF.

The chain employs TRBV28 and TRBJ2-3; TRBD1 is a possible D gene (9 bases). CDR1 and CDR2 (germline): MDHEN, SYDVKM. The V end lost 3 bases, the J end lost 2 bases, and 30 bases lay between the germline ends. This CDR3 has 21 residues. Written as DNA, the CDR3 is TGTGCCAGCAGTTTTCCGGTTCTTCAGACGGGAGGGACAGGGAACACAGATACGCAGTATTTT. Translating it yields CASSFPVLQTGGTGNTDTQYF.

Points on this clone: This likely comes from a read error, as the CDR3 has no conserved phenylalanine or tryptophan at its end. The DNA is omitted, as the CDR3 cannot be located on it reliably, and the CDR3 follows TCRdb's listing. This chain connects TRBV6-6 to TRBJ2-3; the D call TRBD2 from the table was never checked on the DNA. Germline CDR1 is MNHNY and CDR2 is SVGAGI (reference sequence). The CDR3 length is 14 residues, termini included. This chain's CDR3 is CASSFGANTSGSLK.